These 26 T cell receptor beta chains originate from one sample sequenced in a study of shared clonotypes between healthy human individuals. TCRdb's copy holds only in-frame clones and misses some; the assay was immunoSEQ multiplex PCR. The data contain over a million clones, about 80% of them singletons. Input material: memory CD4+ T cells from PBMCs. Indicated subset: CD45RA-negative fraction. Receptors were obtained from a young man in good health. Some clones in this sample may be carry-over from other donors' samples.

This clone was counted a few times. This rearrangement joins TRBV11-2 to TRBJ2-6; tentatively, D is TRBD1 or TRBD2 (6 bases each). The CDR3 runs 18 residues. V lost 4 bases, J lost 0 bases, and 16 bases lay in between. CDR1 SGHAT and CDR2 FQNNGV come from the germline V gene. The CDR3 sequence: CASSSGGTSRSGANVLTF. The CDR3 bases are TGTGCCAGCAGCTCCGGGGGCACTTCACGCTCTGGGGCCAACGTCCTGACTTTC.

A note on this clone: The sample holds other DNA sequences that translate to the same CDR3. The V call is TRBV5-1, the J call TRBJ2-7; D remains unclear. The CDR3 consists of 14 residues. Germline-derived CDR1 and CDR2 are SGHRS and YFSETQ. V was cut by 0 bases and J by 3 bases, with 10 bases left in between. The CDR3 protein is CASSLGARSYEQYF. The CDR3, as DNA: TGCGCCAGCAGCTTGGGAGCCAGGAGCTACGAGCAGTACTTC. Supplemented by reference TRBV5-1 and TRBJ2-7, the full variable domain reads KAGVTQTPRYLIKTRGQQVTLSCSPISGHRSVSWYQQTPGQGLQFLFEYFSETQRNKGNFPGRFSGRQFSNSRSEMNVSTLELGDSALYLCASSLGARSYEQYFGPGTRLTVT.

The chain couples TRBV2 to TRBJ2-2; 7 bases line up with TRBD2. CDR1 is SNHLY and CDR2 is FYNNEI in the germline V gene. V dropped 4 bases and J dropped 5; count of bases not matched to a gene: 4. The CDR3 is made up of 14 amino acids. The CDR3 region has the DNA TGTGCCAGCAGTGCAGGGAGGGCAACCGGGGAGCTGTTTTTT. It is translated as CASSAGRATGELFF.

The gene calls are TRBV5-1 and TRBJ1-2, with 8 bases identical to TRBD1. Looked up from germline, CDR1 is SGHRS and CDR2 is YFSETQ. The CDR3 totals 15 residues. After removal of 4 bases from V and 5 bases from J, the junction contained 10 bases not matched to a gene. This chain's CDR3 is CASSQTGQGGYGYTF. The CDR3 DNA reads TGCGCCAGCAGCCAGACAGGACAGGGCGGGTATGGCTACACCTTC.

The J gene is TRBJ2-7, the V gene TRBV27; 13 nucleotides align to TRBD2. This CDR3 region has 17 residues. The junction had 9 bases not matched to a gene; V was cut back by 3 bases and J by 4 bases. CDR1 is MNHEY and CDR2 is SMNVEV in the germline V gene (reference sequence). The CDR3 region is CASSFLTSGRSVYEQYF. The CDR3 DNA reads as TGTGCCAGCAGTTTCCTGACTAGCGGGAGGTCTGTTTACGAGCAGTACTTC.

The V gene is TRBV7-8, the J gene TRBJ2-3; 7 nucleotides agree with TRBD2. The CDR3 is made up of 15 amino acids. CDR1 SGHVS and CDR2 FQNEAQ come from the germline V gene. Trimming removed 6 bases from V and 3 bases from J; junction bases left unmatched: 9. This CDR3 reads CASRNMGSGTDTQYF. CDR3 nucleotide sequence: TGTGCCAGCAGAAATATGGGTAGCGGGACAGATACGCAGTATTTT.

The J gene is TRBJ2-5, the V gene TRBV5-6; a possible D gene is TRBD1 (5 bases). Germline assignment: CDR1 SGHDT and CDR2 YYEEEE. Trimming removed 0 bases at V and 5 bases at J, with 14 bases between. This CDR3 contains 15 residues. The CDR3 loop reads CASSLVSYRRETQYF. The CDR3 DNA sequence: TGTGCCAGCAGCTTGGTGTCATACAGGCGGGAGACCCAGTACTTC.

The gene calls are TRBV19 and TRBJ2-7; TRBD1 agrees at 8 bases. The germline gives CDR1 LNHDA, CDR2 SQIVND (reference sequence). V shed 6 bases, J shed 4 bases, and the junction held 5 bases outside the gene matches. This CDR3 has 13 residues. The DNA of the CDR3 is TGTGCCAGTAGGGCGACAGGGGCGTACGAGCAGTACTTC. Its protein is CASRATGAYEQYF.

The CDR3 sequence: CASSRDSYQPQHF. The CDR3 coding sequence is TGTGCCAGCAGTCGGGATTCATATCAGCCCCAGCATTTT. The rearrangement joins TRBV6-5 to TRBJ1-5; D remains ambiguous. The CDR3 has 13 residues. Germline CDR1 is MNHEY and CDR2 is SVGAGI. Trimming left V 5 bases short and J 5 bases short, with 10 bases between.

The chain recombines TRBV30 with TRBJ2-1, with 8 bases matching TRBD1. Germline CDR1 reads GTSNPN; CDR2 reads SVGIG (reference sequence). V lost 0 bases, J lost 2 bases, and 3 bases stayed unmatched. The CDR3 contains 15 residues. This chain's CDR3 is CAWSVTGGPYNEQFF. CDR3 DNA sequence: TGTGCCTGGAGTGTTACAGGGGGTCCCTACAATGAGCAGTTCTTC.

The chain joins TRBV7-6 to TRBJ1-2; 8 nucleotides align to TRBD1. The length of the CDR3 is 15 residues. Germline CDR1 SGHVS, CDR2 FNYEAQ. The junction had 8 bases not matched to a gene; V was cut back by 6 bases and J by 2 bases. The DNA for the CDR3 is TGTGCCAGCAGACTGGCCCCAGGGGGCAACTATGGCTACACCTTC. Translation gives CASRLAPGGNYGYTF. Drawing the rest from reference TRBV7-6 and TRBJ1-2, the complete variable domain is GAGVSQSPRYKVTKRGQDVALRCDPISGHVSLYWYRQALGQGPEFLTYFNYEAQQDKSGLPNDRFSAERPEGSISTLTIQRTEQRDSAMYRCASRLAPGGNYGYTFGSGTRLTVV.

For this clone: This could be a read error, since a much larger clone is one nucleotide away. J is TRBJ1-5 and V is TRBV30, with D unresolved. This CDR3 region has 12 residues. Germline V CDR1 and CDR2: GTSNPN, SVGIG (reference sequence). V lost 2 bases, J lost 0 bases, and 2 bases lay in between. CDR3 protein: CAWSFSNQPQHF. As DNA, the CDR3 is TGTGCCTGGAGTTTTAGCAATCAGCCCCAGCATTTT.

This rearrangement joins TRBV5-1 to TRBJ2-2; TRBD2 matches 9 bases. Per the germline V gene, CDR1 is SGHRS and CDR2 is YFSETQ. The J segment lost 4 bases and the V segment lost 4 bases, leaving 8 bases of the junction unmatched. The CDR3 spans 16 residues. The CDR3 DNA is TGCGCCAGCAGCCCTATAGCGGGAGATCCCACCGGGGAGCTGTTTTTT. Amino acids: CASSPIAGDPTGELFF.

V gene TRBV28 combines with J gene TRBJ2-5; 8 bases align to TRBD2. V was pared by 7 bases and J by 5 bases, with 15 bases of the junction left unmatched. CDR1 and CDR2 from the germline V gene are MDHEN and SYDVKM. This CDR3 spans 16 amino acids. The CDR3 bases are TGTGCCAGCAACGTCCCCGGGACCCCGGGAGGGGAGACCCAGTACTTC. Residues: CASNVPGTPGGETQYF.

The V and J genes are TRBV5-6 and TRBJ2-3; D is undetermined. There are 16 residues in the CDR3. The germline V and J ends were trimmed by 1 base and 0 bases, with 12 bases remaining between them. Germline CDR1 SGHDT, CDR2 YYEEEE. The CDR3 DNA reads as TGTGCCAGCAGCTTGTTAGCTAGATCTAGCACAGATACGCAGTATTTT. Its translation: CASSLLARSSTDTQYF.

With regard to this clone: A read error may explain this, as a much larger clone is one base away. Other DNA sequences within the sample encode an identical CDR3. The gene calls are TRBV28 and TRBJ2-3; D is uncertain. The CDR3 contains 11 residues. Germline loops: CDR1 MDHEN, CDR2 SYDVKM. Trimming removed 2 bases from V and 4 bases from J, with 1 base in between. The DNA of the CDR3 is TGTGCCAGCAGTTTAGCAGATACGCAGTATTTT. This gives the protein CASSLADTQYF.

The genes are TRBV25-1 and TRBJ2-3; D remains unclear. The germline gives CDR1 MGHDK, CDR2 SYGVNS. The CDR3 is 13 residues long. V was cut by 2 bases and J by 2 bases, with 5 bases left in between. CDR3 DNA sequence: TGTGCCAGCAGTGAACATACCACAGATACGCAGTATTTT. Translated, it gives CASSEHTTDTQYF.

The V and J genes are TRBV19 and TRBJ2-7, with 8 positions matching TRBD2. V lost 5 bases to trimming and J lost 0 bases; unmatched junction nucleotides: 6. The CDR3 contains 15 residues. Germline CDR1 and CDR2: LNHDA and SQIVND (reference sequence). CDR3: CASSPPGGNSYEQYF. For the CDR3, the DNA is TGTGCCAGTAGTCCACCGGGAGGGAACTCCTACGAGCAGTACTTC.

This chain uses TRBV6-1 with TRBJ2-7, with D perhaps being TRBD1 or TRBD2 (5 bases each). This CDR3 spans 13 amino acids. Per germline, CDR1 MNHNS and CDR2 SASEGT. Trimming cost V 9 bases and J 3 bases, with 15 bases left between them. CDR3 sequence (DNA): TGTGCCAGTTCTTCCCGGGACGGCTACGAGCAGTACTTC. Translation: CASSSRDGYEQYF.

DNA for the CDR3: TGTGCCAGCAGCCGGGGCCAAGGTACAAACGAGCAGTACTTC. Its translation: CASSRGQGTNEQYF. J is TRBJ2-5 and V is TRBV6-5; D assignment may be TRBD1 or TRBD2 (5 bases each). The last part of the DNA fits TRBJ2-7 better; the J call may be wrong. Germline V gene lookup returns CDR1 MNHEY and CDR2 SVGAGI. The CDR3 runs 14 residues.

With regard to this clone: One junction end disagrees with the germline gene, perhaps due to a read error. The chain uses TRBV18 and TRBJ2-1, with 7 bases identical to TRBD1. The CDR3 sequence is 15 residues long. From germline, CDR1 is KGHSH and CDR2 LQKENI. The CDR3: CASSPQSRDSGEQFF. The CDR3 DNA sequence: TGTGCCAGCTCCCCACAAAGCCGGGACAGCGGTGAGCAGTTCTTC.

This clone was recorded once. The chain uses TRBV7-9 and TRBJ2-7, with TRBD1 matching 7 bases. CDR1 SEHNR and CDR2 FQNEAQ come from the germline V gene (reference sequence). This CDR3 is built from 17 residues. J lost 3 bases, V lost 5 bases, and 16 bases had no gene match. CDR3 in DNA: TGTGCCAGCAGCGCAGTCAAATGGCCGGGACAGCTCTACGAGCAGTACTTC. It translates to CASSAVKWPGQLYEQYF.

The rearrangement links TRBV29-1 to TRBJ2-5; tentative D call: TRBD1 (5 bases). Germline CDR1 reads SQVTM; CDR2 reads ANQGSEA. This CDR3 comprises 13 residues. The V and J ends lost 6 bases and 0 bases respectively, with 11 bases between them. Here the CDR3 DNA reads TGCAGCGTGGTCAGCAGGGACCAAGAGACCCAGTACTTC. Protein sequence: CSVVSRDQETQYF.

This clone was seen more than once but under ten times. The chain is built from TRBV18 and TRBJ2-5; the D gene is possibly TRBD1 (6 bases). Trimming pared 2 bases from V and 4 bases from J, leaving 20 bases between. This CDR3 contains 17 residues. From germline, CDR1 is KGHSH and CDR2 LQKENI. DNA of the CDR3: TGTGCCAGCTCACCAAGTCAGGCAGCCAGAGGGGGAGAGACCCAGTACTTC. As protein: CASSPSQAARGGETQYF.

CDR3 loop: CASSFRRGAETQYF. DNA for the CDR3: TGTGCCAGCAGTTTTCGACGAGGGGCAGAGACCCAGTACTTC. The chain is built from TRBV28 and TRBJ2-5; D tentatively fits TRBD1 or TRBD2 (5 bases each). The CDR3 length is 14 residues. Per germline, CDR1 MDHEN and CDR2 SYDVKM. V lost 3 bases, J lost 4 bases, and 12 bases lay in between.

The chain recombines TRBV7-3 with TRBJ2-3; no firm D call. The CDR3 is made up of 15 amino acids. The V end lost 5 bases, the J end lost 4 bases, and 16 bases lay between the germline ends. Germline-derived CDR1 and CDR2 are SGHTA and FQGTGA. CDR3 in amino acids: CASSQAPGRPDTQYF. CDR3 coding DNA: TGTGCCAGCAGCCAAGCCCCGGGTCGCCCAGATACGCAGTATTTT.